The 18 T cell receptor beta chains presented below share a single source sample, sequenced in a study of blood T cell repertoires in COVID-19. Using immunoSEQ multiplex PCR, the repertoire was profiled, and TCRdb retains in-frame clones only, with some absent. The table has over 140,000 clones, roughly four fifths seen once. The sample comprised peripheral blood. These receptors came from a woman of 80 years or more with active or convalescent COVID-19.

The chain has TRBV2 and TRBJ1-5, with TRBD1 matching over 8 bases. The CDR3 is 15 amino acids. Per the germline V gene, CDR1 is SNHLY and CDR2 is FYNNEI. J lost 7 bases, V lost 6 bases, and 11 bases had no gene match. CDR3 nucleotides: TGTGCCAGCAGAGCCCAGGGGGCGCCAAGGCAGCCCCAGCATTTT. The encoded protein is CASRAQGAPRQPQHF.

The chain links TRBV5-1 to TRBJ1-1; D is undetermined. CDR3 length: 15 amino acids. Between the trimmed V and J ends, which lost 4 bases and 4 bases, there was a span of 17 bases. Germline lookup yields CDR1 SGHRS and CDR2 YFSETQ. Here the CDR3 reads CASSQRPERGTEAFF. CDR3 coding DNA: TGCGCCAGCAGCCAACGACCCGAAAGAGGCACTGAAGCTTTCTTT.

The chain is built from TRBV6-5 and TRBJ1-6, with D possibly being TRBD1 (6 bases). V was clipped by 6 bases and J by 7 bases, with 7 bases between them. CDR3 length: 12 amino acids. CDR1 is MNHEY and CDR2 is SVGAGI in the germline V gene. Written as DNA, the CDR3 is TGTGCCAGCAGCCAGGGGAATTCACCCCTCCACTTT. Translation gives CASSQGNSPLHF.

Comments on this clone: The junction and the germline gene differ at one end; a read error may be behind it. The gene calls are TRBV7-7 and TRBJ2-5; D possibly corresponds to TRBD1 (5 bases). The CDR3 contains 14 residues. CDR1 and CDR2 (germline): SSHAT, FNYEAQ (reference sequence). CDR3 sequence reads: CASSVTGLGETQYF. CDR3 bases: TGTGCTAGCAGCGTAACAGGTCTCGGAGAGACCCAGTACTTC. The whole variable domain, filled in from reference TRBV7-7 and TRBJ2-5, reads GAGVSQSPRYKVTKRGQDVTLRCDPISSHATLYWYQQALGQGPEFLTYFNYEAQPDKSGLPSDRFSAERPEGSISTLTIQRTEQRDSAMYRCASSVTGLGETQYFGPGTRLLVL.

CDR3 nucleotide sequence: TGTGCCAGCAGTGGCACAGGCCGCTCCTACGAGCAGTACTTC. Encoded protein: CASSGTGRSYEQYF. V usage is TRBV2 and J usage is TRBJ2-7; D perhaps matches TRBD1 (5 bases). Germline loops: CDR1 SNHLY, CDR2 FYNNEI. The germline V and J ends were trimmed by 4 bases and 0 bases, with 10 bases remaining between them. The CDR3 is 14 residues long.

CDR3 DNA: TGCAGTGCTAGTTCCCAGAACTCCTACAATGAGCAGTTCTTC. It yields the protein CSASSQNSYNEQFF. This chain joins TRBV20-1 and TRBJ2-1; no clear D gene. CDR1 is DFQATT and CDR2 is SNEGSKA in the germline V gene (reference sequence). CDR3 size: 14 residues. V dropped 3 bases and J dropped 0 bases, with 9 bases sitting between them.

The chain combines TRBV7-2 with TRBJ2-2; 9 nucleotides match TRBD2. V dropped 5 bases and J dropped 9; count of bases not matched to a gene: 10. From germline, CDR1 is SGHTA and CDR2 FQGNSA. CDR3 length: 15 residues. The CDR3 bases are TGTGCCAGCAGCGCAGCTAGCGGGGTGCCGAGGGAGCTGTTTTTT. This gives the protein CASSAASGVPRELFF.

The DNA of the CDR3 is TGTGCCAGTAGTCCGACTAGGCGGGGGGCTCCCTACAATGAGCAGTTCTTC. Translated, it gives CASSPTRRGAPYNEQFF. The chain employs TRBV19 and TRBJ2-1, with 8 positions matching TRBD2. The J segment lost 2 bases and the V segment lost 5 bases, leaving 11 bases of the junction unmatched. The CDR3 length is 17 residues. Germline CDR1 reads LNHDA; CDR2 reads SQIVND (reference sequence).

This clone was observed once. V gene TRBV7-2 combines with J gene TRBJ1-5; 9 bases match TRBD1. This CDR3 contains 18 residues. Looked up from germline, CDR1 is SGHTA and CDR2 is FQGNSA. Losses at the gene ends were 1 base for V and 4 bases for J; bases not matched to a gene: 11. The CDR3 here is CASSLGGTGSFSNQPQHF. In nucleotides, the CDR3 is TGTGCCAGCAGCTTAGGGGGGACAGGGTCTTTTTCAAATCAGCCCCAGCATTTT. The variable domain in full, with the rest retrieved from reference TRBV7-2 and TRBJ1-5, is GAGVSQSPSNKVTEKGKDVELRCDPISGHTALYWYRQSLGQGLEFLIYFQGNSAPDKSGLPSDRFSAERTGGSVSTLTIQRTQQEDSAVYLCASSLGGTGSFSNQPQHFGDGTRLSIL.

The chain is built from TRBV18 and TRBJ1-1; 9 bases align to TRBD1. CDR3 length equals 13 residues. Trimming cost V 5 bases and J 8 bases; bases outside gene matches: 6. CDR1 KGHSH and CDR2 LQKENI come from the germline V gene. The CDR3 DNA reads TGTGCCAGCTCAACAACACAGGGGGCGGAAGCTTTCTTT. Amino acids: CASSTTQGAEAFF.

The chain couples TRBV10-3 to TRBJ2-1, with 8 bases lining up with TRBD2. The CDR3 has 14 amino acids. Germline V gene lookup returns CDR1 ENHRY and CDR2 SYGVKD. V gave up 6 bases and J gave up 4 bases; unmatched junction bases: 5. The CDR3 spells CAIRAAGGYNEQFF. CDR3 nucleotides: TGTGCCATCAGGGCGGCGGGGGGATACAATGAGCAGTTCTTC.

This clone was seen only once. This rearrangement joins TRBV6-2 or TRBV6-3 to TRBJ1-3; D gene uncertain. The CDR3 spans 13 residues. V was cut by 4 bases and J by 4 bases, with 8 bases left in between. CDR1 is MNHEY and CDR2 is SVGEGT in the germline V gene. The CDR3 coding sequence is TGTGCCAGCAGTTCAGATCTGGGAAACACCATATATTTT. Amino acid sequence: CASSSDLGNTIYF.

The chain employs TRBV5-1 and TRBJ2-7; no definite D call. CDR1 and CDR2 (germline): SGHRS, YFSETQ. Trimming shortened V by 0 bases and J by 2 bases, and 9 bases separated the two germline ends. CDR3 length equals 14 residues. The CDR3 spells CASSLVPDTYEQYF. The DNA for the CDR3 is TGCGCCAGCAGCTTGGTCCCAGATACCTACGAGCAGTACTTC. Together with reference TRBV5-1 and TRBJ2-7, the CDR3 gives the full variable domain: KAGVTQTPRYLIKTRGQQVTLSCSPISGHRSVSWYQQTPGQGLQFLFEYFSETQRNKGNFPGRFSGRQFSNSRSEMNVSTLELGDSALYLCASSLVPDTYEQYFGPGTRLTVT.

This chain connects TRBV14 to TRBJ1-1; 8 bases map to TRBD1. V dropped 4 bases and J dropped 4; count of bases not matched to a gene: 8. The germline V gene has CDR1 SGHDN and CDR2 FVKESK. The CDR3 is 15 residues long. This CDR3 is CASSPQGALGTEAFF. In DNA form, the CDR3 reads TGTGCCAGCAGCCCCCAGGGGGCCCTGGGCACTGAAGCTTTCTTT.

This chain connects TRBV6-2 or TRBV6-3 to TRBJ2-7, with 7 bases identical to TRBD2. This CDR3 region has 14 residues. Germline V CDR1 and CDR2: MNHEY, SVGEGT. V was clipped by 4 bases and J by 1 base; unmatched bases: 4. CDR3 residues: CASSSSGGSYEQYF. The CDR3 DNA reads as TGTGCCAGCAGTTCTAGCGGTGGTTCCTACGAGCAGTACTTC.

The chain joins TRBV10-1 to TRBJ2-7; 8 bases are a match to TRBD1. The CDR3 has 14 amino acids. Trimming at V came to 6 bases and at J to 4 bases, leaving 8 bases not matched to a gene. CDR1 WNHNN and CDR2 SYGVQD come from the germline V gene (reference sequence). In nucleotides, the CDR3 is TGCGCCAGCAGAGACAGGGGCTTTGGGTACGAGCAGTACTTC. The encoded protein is CASRDRGFGYEQYF.

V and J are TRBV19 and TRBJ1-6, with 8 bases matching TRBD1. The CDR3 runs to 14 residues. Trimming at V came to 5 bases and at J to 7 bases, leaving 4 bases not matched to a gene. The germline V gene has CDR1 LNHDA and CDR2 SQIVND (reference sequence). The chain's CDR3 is CASSSRQGNSPLHF. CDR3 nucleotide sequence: TGTGCCAGTAGTTCCCGACAGGGGAATTCACCCCTCCACTTT.

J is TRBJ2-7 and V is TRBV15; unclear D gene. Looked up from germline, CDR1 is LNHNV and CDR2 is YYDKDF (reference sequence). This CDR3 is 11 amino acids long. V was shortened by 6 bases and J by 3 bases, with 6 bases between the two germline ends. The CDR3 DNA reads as TGTGCCACCAGGCAGAACTACGAGCAGTACTTC. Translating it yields CATRQNYEQYF.